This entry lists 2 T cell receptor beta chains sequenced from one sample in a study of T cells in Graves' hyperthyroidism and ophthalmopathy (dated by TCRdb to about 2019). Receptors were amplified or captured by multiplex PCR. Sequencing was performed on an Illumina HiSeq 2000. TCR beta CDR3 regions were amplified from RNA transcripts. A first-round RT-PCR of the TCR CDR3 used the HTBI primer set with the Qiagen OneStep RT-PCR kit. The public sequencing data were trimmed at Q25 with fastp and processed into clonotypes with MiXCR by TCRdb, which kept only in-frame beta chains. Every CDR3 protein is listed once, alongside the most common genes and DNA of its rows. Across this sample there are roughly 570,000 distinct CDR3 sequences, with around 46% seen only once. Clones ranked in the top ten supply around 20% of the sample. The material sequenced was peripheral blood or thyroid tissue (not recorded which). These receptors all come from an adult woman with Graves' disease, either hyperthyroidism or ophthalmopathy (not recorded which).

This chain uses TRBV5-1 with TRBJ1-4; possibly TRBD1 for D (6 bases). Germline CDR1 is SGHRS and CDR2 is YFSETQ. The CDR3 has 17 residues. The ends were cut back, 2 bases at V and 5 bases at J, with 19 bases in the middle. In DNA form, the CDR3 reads TGCGCCAGCAGCTTCGCAAGGGGGAGAACAGGGAATGAAAAACTGTTTTTT. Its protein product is CASSFARGRTGNEKLFF.

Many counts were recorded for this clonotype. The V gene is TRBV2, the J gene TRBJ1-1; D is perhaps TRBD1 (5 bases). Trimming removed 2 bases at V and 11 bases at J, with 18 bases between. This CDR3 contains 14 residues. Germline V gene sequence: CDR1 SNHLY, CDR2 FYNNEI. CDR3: CASSELWVRKGAFF. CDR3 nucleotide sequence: TGTGCCAGCAGTGAACTTTGGGTCAGGAAGGGGGCTTTCTTT. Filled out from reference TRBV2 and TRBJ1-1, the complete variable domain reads EPEVTQTPSHQVTQMGQEVILRCVPISNHLYFYWYRQILGQKVEFLVSFYNNEISEKSEIFDDQFSVERPDGSNFTLKIRSTKLEDSAMYFCASSELWVRKGAFFGQGTRLTVV.